This TCR beta chain comes out of a study of T cells in Graves' hyperthyroidism and ophthalmopathy. Only a few counts were recorded for this clonotype. Among the patients, aged 18 to 65, hyperthyroidism was newly diagnosed and had lasted under 2 months. Diagnosing involved the use of clinical symptoms, serum thyroxine and TRAb, thyroid ultrasound and orbital computed tomography. 8.5 to 10 ml of fresh peripheral blood supplied the PBMCs. V gave up 5 bases and J gave up 7 bases, with 14 bases separating them. This CDR3 is 13 amino acids long. The germline CDR1 and CDR2 sequences are SEHNR and FQNEAQ (reference sequence). TCR beta CDR3 regions were amplified from RNA. Primed by the HTBI set, a first-round RT-PCR was run on the TCR CDR3. TCRdb processed the multiplex PCR reads anew with MiXCR; each CDR3 protein has one entry. The table lists about 740,000 distinct CDR3 sequences, about 15% of them singletons.

The chain is built from TRBV7-9 and TRBJ2-5; D call uncertain. The sample taken for sequencing was blood. This receptor was taken from a woman aged 18-29 years with Graves' hyperthyroidism. The DNA of the CDR3 is TGTGCCAGCAGCCCCCCCGACTCGGGGACCCAGTACTTC. As protein: CASSPPDSGTQYF.